A selection of T cell receptor beta chains follows, all from one sample in a study of CD8+ T cells in alopecia areata. TCRdb's copy holds only in-frame clones and misses some; the assay was immunoSEQ multiplex PCR. This repertoire shows more than 150,000 clones, 45% to 65% found once; its top ten account for around 3.2%. The sample in question was CD4+ T cells sorted from blood, obtained at week 4, from a patient treated with tofacitinib. The source is a human donor with alopecia areata. The CDR3 runs from the conserved cysteine through the conserved F or W. Only some rows state a clone size, as once, few, many or a class for expanded clones.

size,J,length,V,CDR3
few,TRBJ2-1,17,TRBV4-3,CASSQDMQRGWNNEQFF
few,TRBJ2-1,13,TRBV2,CASSENTYNEQFF
-,TRBJ1-2,12,TRBV9,CASSVEGVGYTF
many,TRBJ2-7,14,TRBV2,CASSGGTGSYEQYF
-,TRBJ1-2,12,TRBV30,CAASRDLWGYTF
-,TRBJ1-2,13,TRBV6-5,CASSYSAGLGYTF
-,TRBJ1-2,14,TRBV11-2,CASSRLGLRGGYTF
-,TRBJ2-3,16,TRBV6-5,CASSFPSGTGADTQYF
few,TRBJ2-7,13,TRBV9,CASLPKSSYEQYF
-,TRBJ1-6,15,TRBV5-1,CASSWTGTGTSPLHF
few,TRBJ2-1,14,TRBV7-7,CASSLSRLGGEQFF